Below, 21 T cell receptor beta chains from the same sample are listed, as sequenced in a study of T-cell reconstitution after alpha-beta-depleted transplantation in children (dated by TCRdb to 2016 to 2017). Preparation of the library involved PCR. These reads were obtained on an Illumina HiSeq 2500. TCR libraries were prepared with molecular barcoding, using unique molecular identifiers to normalize TCRbeta repertoire quantification. TCRdb passed the public sequencing reads through fastp at Q25 and MiXCR, retaining productive beta sequences. All rows with the same CDR3 protein become a single entry with the most common DNA and genes. The sample yields nearly 350,000 distinct CDR3 sequences; 16% were counted once. The ten most abundant clones make up 35% to 50% of the sample. The treatment or condition label of this sample denotes: allogeneic hematopoietic cell transplantation with graft depleted of TCRalphabeta T cells and CD19 B cells.

Here the sequenced sample was PBMCs, mostly from graft donor cells, taken 360 days after TCRalphabeta/CD19-depleted stem cell transplant. These receptor sequences come from a male patient between 2 and 15 years old who had a stem cell transplant for acute lymphoblastic leukemia, so the T cells may come from the graft donor.

This sequence joins TRBV18 and TRBJ2-7; D perhaps matches TRBD2 (5 bases). CDR3 length: 15 residues. Trimming took 6 bases from V and 4 from J, leaving 19 bases between them. Germline CDR1 and CDR2: KGHSH and LQKENI. CDR3 residues: CASSRVLAFPYEQYF. CDR3 nucleotide sequence: TGTGCCAGCTCCCGAGTCCTAGCCTTCCCATACGAGCAGTACTTC.

This sequence joins TRBV20-1 and TRBJ2-7; TRBD1 aligns across 7 bases. CDR1 and CDR2 from the germline V gene are DFQATT and SNEGSKA (reference sequence). The CDR3 contains 15 residues. J lost 6 bases, V lost 0 bases, and 11 bases had no gene match. The chain's CDR3 is CSARDYEQGWSEQYF. In DNA form, the CDR3 reads TGCAGTGCTAGAGATTACGAACAGGGGTGGTCCGAGCAGTACTTC.

This clonotype was detected only a few times. The DNA for the CDR3 is TGCGCCAGCCGGCCAGGGTCCTACAATGAGCAGTTCTTC. Translation: CASRPGSYNEQFF. J is TRBJ2-1 and V is TRBV5-1; a weak D match, TRBD1 (5 bases). The germline gives CDR1 SGHRS, CDR2 YFSETQ. V gave up 7 bases and J gave up 1 base, with 9 bases separating them. The CDR3 runs to 13 residues.

This clonotype has only a few counts. J is TRBJ2-7 and V is TRBV27; no clear D. V was cut by 2 bases and J by 13 bases, with 12 bases left in between. Germline lookup yields CDR1 MNHEY and CDR2 SMNVEV (reference sequence). The CDR3 contains 11 residues. The CDR3 bases are TGTGCCAGCAGTTTAGGCAGCGAGGTTTACTTC. The encoded protein is CASSLGSEVYF.

This clonotype was detected a few times. The chain is built from TRBV6-2 or TRBV6-3 and TRBJ2-1; D uncertain. Trimming stripped 8 bases from V and 5 bases from J, with 4 bases between. This CDR3 is built from 10 residues. In germline, CDR1 is MNHEY, CDR2 SVGEGT. The CDR3 protein is CASADNEQFF. The CDR3 DNA reads TGTGCCAGCGCAGACAATGAGCAGTTCTTC.

Comment on this clonotype: This may stem from a read error, because a much larger clone lies one nucleotide away. The rearrangement uses TRBV12-3 or TRBV12-4 and TRBJ1-1; a possible D gene is TRBD1 (5 bases). Trimming took off 3 bases at V and 6 bases at J, with 14 bases between the two ends. The CDR3 is made up of 14 amino acids. CDR3 loop: CASSLEQVGSEAFF. Here the CDR3 DNA reads TGTGCCAGCAGTTTGGAACAGGTGGGGTCTGAAGCTTTCTTT.

This clonotype was picked up a small number of times. The chain links TRBV4-3 to TRBJ2-5, with 9 positions matching TRBD1. CDR1 and CDR2 (germline): LGHNA, YSLEER. J gave up 2 bases and V 2 bases, and 3 bases lay outside the gene matches. CDR3 length: 15 amino acids. Here the CDR3 reads CASSQSGTGQETQYF. DNA of the CDR3: TGCGCCAGCAGCCAATCGGGGACAGGGCAAGAGACCCAGTACTTC.

This clonotype was observed a few times. The CDR3 loop is CASRREGETQYF. The CDR3 nucleotides are TGCGCCAGCAGACGTGAAGGGGAGACCCAGTACTTC. The chain uses TRBV5-1 and TRBJ2-5; D gene ambiguous. Germline V gene data show CDR1 as SGHRS and CDR2 as YFSETQ. The CDR3 extends over 12 amino acids. Trimming pared 5 bases from V and 5 bases from J, leaving 10 bases between.

This clonotype came up a few times. V usage is TRBV12-3 or TRBV12-4 and J usage is TRBJ2-5; 11 bases are a match to TRBD2. The CDR3 runs to 14 residues. Losses at the gene ends were 5 bases for V and 5 bases for J; bases not matched to a gene: 4. CDR3 sequence: CASSTTSGMETQYF. The DNA for the CDR3 is TGTGCCAGCAGTACGACTAGCGGGATGGAGACCCAGTACTTC.

Here the CDR3 DNA reads TGTGCCAGCAGCTTAGCAGGGGGCGCGGGGACCCAGTACTTC. Protein product: CASSLAGGAGTQYF. The genes are TRBV7-2 and TRBJ2-5, with 7 bases matching TRBD1. V lost 0 bases, J lost 7 bases, and 5 bases stayed unmatched. Germline-derived CDR1 and CDR2 are SGHTA and FQGNSA. This CDR3 region has 14 residues.

The rearrangement uses TRBV10-2 and TRBJ2-1; tentatively, D is TRBD1 (6 bases). The CDR3 spans 13 residues. CDR1 and CDR2 (germline): WSHSY, SAAADI. V was clipped by 9 bases and J by 13 bases, with 22 bases between them. The CDR3 loop is CASGGYGTHRQFF. CDR3 bases: TGCGCCAGTGGAGGCTATGGGACACATCGACAGTTCTTC.

This sequence joins TRBV7-8 and TRBJ2-2; 8 bases fit TRBD2. V gave up 1 base and J gave up 2 bases; unmatched junction bases: 9. Per germline, CDR1 SGHVS and CDR2 FQNEAQ. This CDR3 has 18 residues. In DNA, the CDR3 is TGTGCCAGCAGCTTAGTCTCCCTAGCGGGTTACAACACCGGGGAGCTGTTTTTT. It specifies CASSLVSLAGYNTGELFF.

The chain joins TRBV7-2 to TRBJ2-2; D is possibly TRBD2 (5 bases). Looked up from germline, CDR1 is SGHTA and CDR2 is FQGNSA. This CDR3 comprises 16 residues. Deletions cut 5 bases from V and 1 base from J, with 14 bases between. The CDR3 DNA follows: TGTGCCAGCAGCCCTCTGGCGGGTGTGAACACCGGGGAGCTGTTTTTT. This translates into CASSPLAGVNTGELFF. The full variable domain, completed using reference TRBV7-2 and TRBJ2-2, is GAGVSQSPSNKVTEKGKDVELRCDPISGHTALYWYRQSLGQGLEFLIYFQGNSAPDKSGLPSDRFSAERTGGSVSTLTIQRTQQEDSAVYLCASSPLAGVNTGELFFGEGSRLTVL.

This clonotype occurred a few times. The chain employs TRBV5-6 and TRBJ2-5; 7 positions agree with TRBD1. CDR3 length equals 15 residues. V was clipped by 4 bases and J by 7 bases; unmatched bases: 13. Germline V gene sequence: CDR1 SGHDT, CDR2 YYEEEE. The CDR3 sequence: CASSHSRTGWGTQYF. In DNA form, the CDR3 reads TGTGCCAGCAGCCATTCCCGGACAGGCTGGGGGACCCAGTACTTC.

The chain combines TRBV11-2 with TRBJ2-2, with D maybe TRBD1 (7 bases). Germline values: CDR1 SGHAT, CDR2 FQNNGV. Trimming took 4 bases from V and 6 from J, leaving 15 bases between them. The CDR3 is 15 residues long. The DNA of the CDR3 is TGTGCCAGCAGCTCAACAGGGGACTTAGCCGGGGAGCTGTTTTTT. It translates to CASSSTGDLAGELFF.

The chain uses TRBV20-1 and TRBJ2-1, with 14 bases that match TRBD2. Germline CDR1 and CDR2: DFQATT and SNEGSKA (reference sequence). The CDR3 consists of 19 residues. Trimming removed 2 bases from V and 0 bases from J; junction bases left unmatched: 9. The CDR3 coding sequence is TGCAGTGCTAGAAAGTTCCGGACTAGCGGGAGGAGCTCCTACAATGAGCAGTTCTTC. Amino acid sequence: CSARKFRTSGRSSYNEQFF.

The chain carries TRBV3-1 and TRBJ2-5, with TRBD1 as a possible D gene (5 bases). Per the germline V gene, CDR1 is LGHDT and CDR2 is YNNKEL (reference sequence). Deletions cut 4 bases from V and 5 bases from J, with 23 bases between. CDR3 length equals 17 residues. This CDR3 reads CASSLRASARGGETQYF. CDR3 nucleotide sequence: TGTGCCAGCAGCCTCAGGGCTTCTGCCCGAGGTGGGGAGACCCAGTACTTC.

The chain employs TRBV9 and TRBJ2-2; 9 nucleotides match TRBD2. The CDR3 consists of 17 residues. Germline V gene lookup returns CDR1 SGDLS and CDR2 YYNGEE. The ends lost 0 bases at V and 3 bases at J; junction bases unmatched: 6. The CDR3 reads CASSVGTSVWDTGELFF. The CDR3 DNA is TGTGCCAGCAGCGTAGGGACTAGCGTTTGGGACACCGGGGAGCTGTTTTTT.

The chain uses TRBV14 and TRBJ2-7; possibly TRBD2 for D (5 bases). The CDR3 runs to 15 residues. The germline CDR1 and CDR2 sequences are SGHDN and FVKESK. Trimming took off 4 bases at V and 7 bases at J, with 20 bases between the two ends. The CDR3 sequence: CASSPDPRRSGEQYF. The CDR3, as DNA: TGTGCCAGCAGCCCCGATCCCCGGCGGTCGGGGGAGCAGTACTTC.

The chain recombines TRBV12-3 or TRBV12-4 with TRBJ2-7; 12 bases agree with TRBD2. V dropped 6 bases and J dropped 3; count of bases not matched to a gene: 6. This CDR3 is built from 15 residues. Here the CDR3 reads CASSRGLAGLYEQYF. The CDR3 nucleotides are TGTGCCAGCAGCCGCGGACTAGCGGGACTCTACGAGCAGTACTTC.

The gene calls are TRBV5-1 and TRBJ2-5; weak D call: TRBD2 (5 bases). Per germline, CDR1 SGHRS and CDR2 YFSETQ. The CDR3 has 14 amino acids. V was cut by 0 bases and J by 4 bases, with 10 bases left in between. The CDR3 region has the DNA TGCGCCAGCAGCTTGGCCAGAAGCGGAGAGACCCAGTACTTC. As protein: CASSLARSGETQYF.